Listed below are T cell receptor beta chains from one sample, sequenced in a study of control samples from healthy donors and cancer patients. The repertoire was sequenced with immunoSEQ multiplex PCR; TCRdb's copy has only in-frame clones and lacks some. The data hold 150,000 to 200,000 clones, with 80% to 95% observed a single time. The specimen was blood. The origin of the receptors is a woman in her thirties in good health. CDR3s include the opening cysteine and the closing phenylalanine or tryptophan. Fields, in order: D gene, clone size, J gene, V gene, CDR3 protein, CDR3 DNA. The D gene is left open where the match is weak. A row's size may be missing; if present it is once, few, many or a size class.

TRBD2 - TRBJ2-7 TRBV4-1 CASSPFPLLAGEVYEQYF TGCGCCAGCAGCCCGTTCCCATTACTAGCGGGAGAGGTCTACGAGCAGTACTTC
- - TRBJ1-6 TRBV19 CASSMGQLNSPLHF TGTGCCAGTAGTATGGGGCAGCTTAATTCACCCCTCCACTTT
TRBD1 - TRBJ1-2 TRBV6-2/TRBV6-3 CASSSGATGGVYGYTF TGTGCCAGCAGCTCCGGGGCGACAGGGGGCGTCTATGGCTACACCTTC
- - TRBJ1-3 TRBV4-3 CASSQVNRRFGNTIYF TGCGCCAGCAGCCAAGTAAACCGACGTTTCGGAAACACCATATATTTT
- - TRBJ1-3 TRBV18 CASSPTSLSGNTIYF TGTGCCAGCTCACCAACATCCCTCTCTGGAAACACCATATATTTT
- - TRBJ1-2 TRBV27 CATTGGGGGYTF TGTGCCACCACGGGGGGGGGTGGGGGCTACACCTTC
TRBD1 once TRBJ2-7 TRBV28 CASSKSYGTGVFEQYF TGTGCCAGCAGCAAATCATACGGGACAGGGGTATTCGAGCAGTACTTC
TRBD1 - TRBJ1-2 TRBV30 CAWSLRGTGTNYGYTF TGTGCCTGGAGTCTCCGAGGGACAGGAACTAACTATGGCTACACCTTC
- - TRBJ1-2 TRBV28 CASSLNYGYTF TGTGCCAGCAGTTTGAACTATGGCTACACCTTC
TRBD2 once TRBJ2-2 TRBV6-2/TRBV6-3 CASSYRMSYGGSWTGELFF TGTGCCAGCAGTTACCGGATGTCGTACGGCGGGAGTTGGACCGGGGAGCTGTTTTTT
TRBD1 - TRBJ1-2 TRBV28 CASSIAGTGRERKYGYTF TGTGCCAGCAGCATCGCCGGGACAGGGAGGGAAAGAAAATATGGCTACACCTTC
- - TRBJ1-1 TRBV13 CASSLDRGTEAFF TGTGCCAGCAGCTTAGATAGGGGAACTGAAGCTTTCTTT
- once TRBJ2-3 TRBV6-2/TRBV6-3 CASSYEGGKDTQYF TGTGCCAGCAGTTACGAGGGGGGCAAAGATACGCAGTATTTT
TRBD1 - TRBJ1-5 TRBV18 CASSRDRAGQPQHF TGTGCCAGCTCAAGGGACAGGGCTGGGCAGCCCCAGCATTTT
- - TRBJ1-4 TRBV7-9 CASSLGETREKLFF TGTGCCAGCAGCTTAGGTGAGACACGTGAAAAACTGTTTTTT